This T cell receptor beta chain comes out of a study of PD-1 blockade in classical Hodgkin lymphoma. In the study overall: The study gave patients nivolumab 3 mg/kg intravenously every 2 weeks. Whole-study findings and limits: Patients who began taking nivolumab under 1 year after ASCT were left out.

The CDR3 spans 15 residues. The germline V gene encodes CDR1 SNHLY and CDR2 FYNNEI. J lost 4 bases, V lost 0 bases, and 6 bases had no gene match. Note on this clone: Its antigen is currently unknown.

The repertoire was sequenced with immunoSEQ multiplex PCR; TCRdb's copy has only in-frame clones and lacks some. Of around 37,000 clones listed, roughly 92% are singletons. Time point described: cycle 4 day 1 (C4D1), after five to seven weeks of nivolumab. All trial patients relapsed after autologous stem cell transplantation. The study purified CD4+ T cells from thawed PBMCs using magnetic negative selection. Patients reached a best response of complete response, partial response or progressive disease. The source is a human donor with classical Hodgkin lymphoma. Source: CD4+ T cells from blood, taken before the fourth cycle of nivolumab. The gene calls are TRBV2 and TRBJ2-7; 7 bases are a match to TRBD1. CDR3 coding DNA: TGTGCCAGCAGTGAAGCCTTTGCCAGGGGGTACGAGCAGTACTTC. It codes for CASSEAFARGYEQYF. Full variable domain (missing parts from reference TRBV2 and TRBJ2-7): EPEVTQTPSHQVTQMGQEVILRCVPISNHLYFYWYRQILGQKVEFLVSFYNNEISEKSEIFDDQFSVERPDGSNFTLKIRSTKLEDSAMYFCASSEAFARGYEQYFGPGTRLTVT.